This T cell receptor beta chain was sequenced during a study of T cells after yellow fever vaccination. This clonotype has at least ten counts. Trimming pared 6 bases from V and 8 bases from J, leaving 7 bases between. The length of the CDR3 is 9 residues. The germline V gene has CDR1 SQVTM and CDR2 ANQGSEA. 5'RACE template switching added a universal primer site and UMIs to TCR cDNA. TCRdb analysed the 5' RACE reads with MiXCR anew, one entry per CDR3 protein. The table has more than 50,000 distinct CDR3 sequences, 5.5% to 6% seen once. Broader study findings: The booster saw the reappearance of most primary-vaccination clones (roughly 96% CD4, 88% CD8). Any FACS-sorted repertoire could hold abundant clonotypes that contaminate it from the bulk population. A secondary response was less intense yet reached its peak sooner, at day 5 versus 15.

This sequence originates from a man aged 18 to 29 who received the YFV17D yellow fever vaccine. The sample consisted of PBMCs, either bulk or a sorted T-cell subset (CD4+, CD8+, memory, or dextramer-sorted; not recorded which), taken on the day of the yellow fever booster vaccination. This sequence joins TRBV29-1 and TRBJ1-1, with a weak D call TRBD1 (6 bases). This chain's CDR3 is CSVQGEAFF. As DNA, the CDR3 is TGCAGCGTCCAGGGGGAAGCTTTCTTT.